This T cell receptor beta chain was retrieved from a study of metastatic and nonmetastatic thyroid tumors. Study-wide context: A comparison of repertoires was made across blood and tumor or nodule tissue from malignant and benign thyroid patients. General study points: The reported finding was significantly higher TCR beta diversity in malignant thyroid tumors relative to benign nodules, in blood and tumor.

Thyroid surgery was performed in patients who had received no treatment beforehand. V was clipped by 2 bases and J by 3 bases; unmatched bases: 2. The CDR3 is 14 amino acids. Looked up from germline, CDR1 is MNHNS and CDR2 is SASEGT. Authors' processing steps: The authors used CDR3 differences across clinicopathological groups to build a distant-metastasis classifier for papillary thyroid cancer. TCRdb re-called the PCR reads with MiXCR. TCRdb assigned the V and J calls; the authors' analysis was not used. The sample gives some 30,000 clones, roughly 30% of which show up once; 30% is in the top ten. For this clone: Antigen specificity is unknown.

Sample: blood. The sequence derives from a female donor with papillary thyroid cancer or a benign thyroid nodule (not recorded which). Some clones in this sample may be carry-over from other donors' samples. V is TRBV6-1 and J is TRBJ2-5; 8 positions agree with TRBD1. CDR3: CASSERGQEETQYF. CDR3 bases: TGTGCCAGCAGTGAAAGGGGACAGGAAGAGACCCAGTACTTC.